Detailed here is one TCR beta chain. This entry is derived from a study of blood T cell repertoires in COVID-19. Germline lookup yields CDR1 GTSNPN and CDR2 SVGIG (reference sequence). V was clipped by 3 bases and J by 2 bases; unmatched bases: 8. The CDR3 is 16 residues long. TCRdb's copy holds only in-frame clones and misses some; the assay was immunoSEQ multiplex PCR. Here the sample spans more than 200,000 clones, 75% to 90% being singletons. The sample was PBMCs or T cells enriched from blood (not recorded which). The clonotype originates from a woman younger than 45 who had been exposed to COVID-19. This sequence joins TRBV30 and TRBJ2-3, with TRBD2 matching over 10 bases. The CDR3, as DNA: TGTGCCTGGAGAGACGGGACTAGCGTACTCACAGATACGCAGTATTTT. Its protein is CAWRDGTSVLTDTQYF.